The 10 T cell receptor beta chains below all came from one sample that was sequenced in a study of cytomegalovirus exposure and HLA in healthy donors. Repertoires were generated with immunoSEQ multiplex PCR, while TCRdb's copy carries only in-frame clones and drops some. Of approximately 220,000 clones listed, about nine tenths were seen once; the top ten hold 1% to 1.2%. Specimen: PBMCs. These receptors all stem from a young woman in good health and CMV-seronegative.

The V and J genes are TRBV28 and TRBJ1-2; D remains ambiguous. The CDR3 runs 14 residues. From germline, CDR1 is MDHEN and CDR2 SYDVKM. With 5 bases removed from V and 0 bases from J, the gap between germline ends came to 10 bases. Written as DNA, the CDR3 is TGTGCCAGCAGTGACATGTATTCTAACTATGGCTACACCTTC. It codes for CASSDMYSNYGYTF.

The chain uses TRBV7-6 and TRBJ2-2; 9 bases align to TRBD1. The CDR3 runs to 16 residues. After removal of 5 bases from V and 5 bases from J, the junction contained 9 bases not matched to a gene. The germline V gene has CDR1 SGHVS and CDR2 FNYEAQ. The CDR3 region is CASSPTGTGLTGELFF. In DNA form, the CDR3 reads TGTGCCAGCAGCCCGACCGGGACAGGGTTGACCGGGGAGCTGTTTTTT. Full variable domain (outside the CDR3, taken from reference TRBV7-6 and TRBJ2-2): GAGVSQSPRYKVTKRGQDVALRCDPISGHVSLYWYRQALGQGPEFLTYFNYEAQQDKSGLPNDRFSAERPEGSISTLTIQRTEQRDSAMYRCASSPTGTGLTGELFFGEGSRLTVL.

CDR3 loop: CASSLETGRTEAFF. As DNA, the CDR3 is TGCGCCAGCAGCTTGGAGACAGGGCGTACAGAAGCTTTCTTT. The gene calls are TRBV5-1 and TRBJ1-1; TRBD1 matches at 7 bases. The germline CDR1 and CDR2 sequences are SGHRS and YFSETQ. CDR3 size: 14 residues. The V and J ends lost 0 bases and 8 bases, in that order; junction bases with no gene match: 7.

The chain uses TRBV9 and TRBJ1-4; perhaps TRBD1 as D (6 bases). The CDR3 is made up of 15 amino acids. V lost 7 bases and J lost 2, with 15 bases in between. Germline V gene sequence: CDR1 SGDLS, CDR2 YYNGEE. The CDR3 reads CASYPQGFTNEKLFF. CDR3 nucleotides: TGTGCCAGCTACCCACAGGGTTTCACTAATGAAAAACTGTTTTTT.

The count of this clone is one. Written as DNA, the CDR3 is TGTGCCACTGGACGGACAGAGGAGACCCAGTACTTC. Its translation: CATGRTEETQYF. The chain combines TRBV6-5 with TRBJ2-5, with D perhaps TRBD1 (6 bases). V was clipped by 10 bases and J by 5 bases, with 14 bases between them. Germline-derived CDR1 and CDR2 are MNHEY and SVGAGI. The CDR3 totals 12 residues.

The V call is TRBV6-4, the J call TRBJ2-1; D is possibly TRBD2 (5 bases). Per the germline V gene, CDR1 is MRHNA and CDR2 is SNTAGT. The V gene lost 5 bases and the J gene lost 4 bases, with 12 bases spanning the gap. This CDR3 contains 14 residues. CDR3 protein: CASSNLGEYNEQFF. The CDR3 DNA reads as TGTGCCAGCAGTAACCTCGGGGAGTACAATGAGCAGTTCTTC.

The chain has TRBV10-3 and TRBJ1-1; a weak D match, TRBD1 (5 bases). CDR3 length equals 13 residues. V shed 8 bases and J shed 0 bases, with 10 bases lying between them. The germline V gene encodes CDR1 ENHRY and CDR2 SYGVKD. CDR3 residues: CAIGGEMNTEAFF. As DNA, the CDR3 is TGTGCCATCGGGGGGGAGATGAACACTGAAGCTTTCTTT.

This rearrangement joins TRBV9 to TRBJ2-3; D possibly corresponds to TRBD2 (5 bases). The CDR3 is 16 residues long. V shed 3 bases and J shed 2 bases, with 16 bases lying between them. The germline CDR1 and CDR2 sequences are SGDLS and YYNGEE. Written as DNA, the CDR3 is TGTGCCAGCAGCGAGCTGGAGCGGCAGTACACAGATACGCAGTATTTT. This translates into CASSELERQYTDTQYF.

The gene calls are TRBV27 and TRBJ2-4; tentatively, D is TRBD1 (6 bases). CDR1 is MNHEY, CDR2 SMNVEV, per germline (reference sequence). The CDR3 sequence is 14 residues long. Deletions cut 5 bases from V and 13 bases from J, with 21 bases between. Here the CDR3 DNA reads TGTGCCAGCAGTCAACCGGGACAAATCCGCTTACAGTACTTC. Amino acid sequence: CASSQPGQIRLQYF.

This clone was counted once. The rearrangement joins TRBV29-1 to TRBJ2-1; 13 bases are shared with TRBD2. In germline, CDR1 is SQVTM, CDR2 ANQGSEA. Trimming removed 6 bases from V and 6 bases from J; junction bases left unmatched: 20. This CDR3 has 19 amino acids. CDR3 sequence (DNA): TGCAGCGTCGCACCGTATGGACTAGCGGGAGTAGTGGAGGGCAATGAGCAGTTCTTC. Translating it yields CSVAPYGLAGVVEGNEQFF.